This T cell receptor beta chain was recorded in a study of T cell clones after liver transplantation. Generated by immunoSEQ multiplex PCR, the TCRdb table keeps only in-frame clones and is missing some. Of tens of thousands of clones in the sample, around four fifths are singletons; the top ten hold under 2.5%. Germline loops: CDR1 LNHDA, CDR2 SQIVND (reference sequence). After removal of 5 bases from V and 1 base from J, the junction contained 4 bases not matched to a gene. The CDR3 consists of 15 residues. The rearrangement uses TRBV19 and TRBJ2-3, with 9 positions matching TRBD2. This TCR was sampled from a human patient who received a liver transplant. Some T cells may be the graft donor's. The sample consisted of CD4+ T cells from blood, taken 48 months after liver transplant. The DNA of the CDR3 is TGTGCCAGTAGTCCCCGGACTAGCGGCACAGATACGCAGTATTTT. The encoded protein is CASSPRTSGTDTQYF.